These T cell receptor beta chains were read from a single sample in a study of shared clonotypes between healthy human individuals. The repertoire was sequenced with immunoSEQ multiplex PCR; TCRdb's copy has only in-frame clones and lacks some. This sample carries around 1.4 million clones, approximately 98.5% of them seen once, and the ten largest clones take 0.36%. The sample taken for sequencing was naive CD4+ T cells sorted from blood. These TCRs come from a young man in good health. Each CDR3 is given without its conserved first and last residue.

TRBV29-1	SVSGPSKNIQY
TRBV27	ASSSPGRPDQPQH
TRBV18	ASSPTSGTDTQY
TRBV5-1	ASSLAGGRAYEQY
TRBV7-9	ASSRDTLFEAF
TRBV7-8	ASSPGRRVPSYNEQF
TRBV28	ASSLTRQGGPFNQPQH
TRBV27	ASGLRGPITEAF
TRBV18	ASSPFMGDTEAF
TRBV5-1	ASSLGRQGGNTEAF
TRBV29-1	SVRGVGTDTQY
TRBV7-8	ASSFAAGGPGDTQY
TRBV10-3	AISEGAGGLDEQF
TRBV27	ASSGRDRHHQPQH
TRBV28	ASESQASGRLF
TRBV7-8	ASSLVAGADEQY
TRBV18	ASHFEATNEKLF
TRBV30	ASSTSSSSYEQY
TRBV12-5	ASGLGTGGKAKLF
TRBV9	ASSAVGLAGGGSTGELF
TRBV5-1	ASSLPAGGLVQY
TRBV6-6	ASSYETLSGEQY
TRBV5-4	ASSLTGTSTDTQY
TRBV18	ASSPSTGQDEQF
TRBV28	ASSLGGAPNYGYT
TRBV9	ASSVGSTERRGYT
TRBV27	ASSLSLGLAGVREY
TRBV18	ASSPRDRPTDTQY
TRBV7-2	ASSGAARSYEQY
TRBV7-6	ASSLGAAGGTDTQY
TRBV10-3	AISAQGYEQY
TRBV30	AWTSSSNIYEQY
TRBV7-3	ASSSDRGGEQY
TRBV14	ASSSGPARSYEQY
TRBV7-9	ASSFRATNEKLF
TRBV9	ASSVEGRTGGVEQF
TRBV14	ASSSQARRAF
TRBV28	ASRRTGGRGNTEAF
TRBV28	ASSYPRLAGGNEQF
TRBV27	ASGPWGGETQY
TRBV11-2	ASTPSLAKNIQY
TRBV5-1	ASSQGRNTGELF